This T cell receptor (beta chain) derives from a study of T-cell memory formation after mild COVID-19. TCRdb reanalysed the 5' RACE reads using MiXCR and keeps one entry per CDR3 protein. The sample holds about 340,000 distinct CDR3 sequences, around a fifth seen once. Germline V gene data show CDR1 as SGHTA and CDR2 as FQGNSA. Germline trimming cut 1 base from V and 0 bases from J; bases unmatched to any gene: 3. The CDR3 has 16 amino acids. A few counts support this clonotype. The sequenced material came from PBMCs or a T cell subset sorted from them (not recorded which). The TCR was taken from an adult woman who had mild COVID-19 (a few samples of this study predate the infection). Cell type and time point are not known. The V gene is TRBV7-2, the J gene TRBJ1-3; 7 bases are shared with TRBD1. Written as DNA, the CDR3 is TGTGCCAGCAGCTTAGGCCCAGGGGGCTCTGGAAACACCATATATTTT. Translated, it gives CASSLGPGGSGNTIYF.